The T cell receptor beta chain under discussion was sequenced for a study of blood T cell repertoires in COVID-19. Study information: COVID-19 samples from acute and convalescent phases originated in the United States, Italy and Spain. From T cells, B-cell-depleted T cells, or PBMCs came the material, which was cDNA or gDNA.

Original handling: Nucleated cell counts were estimated from reference gene primer amplification. TCRdb's table, derived via immunoSEQ multiplex PCR, lists solely in-frame clones and lacks some. V and J calls and clone size follow that table, whereas D and trimming were derived from the DNA. The profile shows 250,000 to 350,000 clones, around nine tenths of them singletons. The CDR3 has 17 residues. Germline CDR1 LGHNA, CDR2 YSLEER. J was trimmed by 0 bases and V by 4 bases; bases with no gene match: 2. The rearrangement links TRBV4-3 to TRBJ2-6, with 11 bases identical to TRBD1. Input material: peripheral blood. The TCR was taken from a woman aged 55-75 years with acute or convalescent COVID-19. This chain's CDR3 is CASSRGTGGSGANVLTF. The DNA for the CDR3 is TGCGCCAGCAGCCGAGGGACAGGGGGCTCTGGGGCCAACGTCCTGACTTTC.